This is a list of T cell receptor beta chains from one sample in a study of T cell responses to AZD1222 COVID-19 vaccine. Data came from immunoSEQ multiplex PCR; TCRdb stores just in-frame clones and leaves some out. The repertoire holds about 140,000 clones, with more than 80% as singletons. Sample: peripheral blood, taken on day 0 of MenACWY control vaccination. The receptors were sampled from an adult in good health. Each CDR3 is given with its conserved first and last residue. D genes are given only for firm matches. Clone size is not always given. Where it is, it says once, few, many or a class for expanded clones.

clone size	J gene	V gene	D gene	CDR3 protein	CDR3 DNA
NA	TRBJ2-2	TRBV5-4	NA	CASSNAPGNTGELFF	TGTGCCAGCAGCAACGCTCCAGGTAACACCGGGGAGCTGTTTTTT
NA	TRBJ1-6	TRBV6-5	NA	CASRRDGVSPLHF	TGTGCCAGCAGACGTGACGGTGTTTCACCCCTCCACTTT
NA	TRBJ1-2	TRBV6-5	NA	CASSYSSREDGYTF	TGTGCCAGCAGTTACTCTTCCAGGGAAGATGGCTACACCTTC
NA	TRBJ1-2	TRBV6-5	TRBD1	CASSSAGGWYGYTF	TGTGCCAGCAGTTCGGCAGGGGGATGGTATGGCTACACCTTC
NA	TRBJ2-7	TRBV5-1	NA	CASSFQGFTYEQYF	TGCGCCAGCAGCTTCCAGGGATTTACCTACGAGCAGTACTTC
NA	TRBJ2-3	TRBV5-1	NA	CASSPNQAGGDTQYF	TGCGCCAGCAGTCCTAATCAGGCCGGGGGAGATACGCAGTATTTT
NA	TRBJ2-3	TRBV6-5	NA	CASSSAAGSTDTQYF	TGTGCCAGCAGCTCGGCGGCGGGTAGCACAGATACGCAGTATTTT
once	TRBJ1-2	TRBV5-4	NA	CASSRDSGPLWSYTF	TGTGCCAGCAGCCGCGATTCGGGACCGCTTTGGAGCTACACCTTC
NA	TRBJ2-5	TRBV5-6	NA	CASSAPQGTQYF	TGTGCCAGCAGCGCGCCCCAGGGGACCCAGTACTTC
NA	TRBJ1-1	TRBV12-3/TRBV12-4	NA	CASSEGGSGEAFF	TGTGCCAGCAGCGAAGGGGGGTCGGGTGAAGCTTTCTTT
NA	TRBJ1-4	TRBV2	NA	CASSDWRQWNEKLFF	TGTGCCAGCAGTGATTGGAGACAGTGGAATGAAAAACTGTTTTTT
NA	TRBJ2-5	TRBV28	NA	CASSLRGAVGTQYF	TGTGCCAGCAGTTTAAGAGGGGCGGTAGGGACCCAGTACTTC
NA	TRBJ2-7	TRBV27	NA	CASSFKPLGDYEQYF	TGTGCCAGCAGTTTCAAACCGTTAGGGGACTACGAGCAGTACTTC
NA	TRBJ1-1	TRBV5-1	NA	CASSSSMMNTEAFF	TGCGCCAGCAGCTCGAGTATGATGAACACTGAAGCTTTCTTT
NA	TRBJ2-7	TRBV7-6	NA	CASSPQGFSYEQYF	TGTGCCAGCAGCCCCCAGGGATTCTCCTACGAGCAGTACTTC
NA	TRBJ1-6	TRBV6-2/TRBV6-3	TRBD1	CASSRGQGFGSPLHF	TGTGCCAGCAGCCGCGGACAGGGTTTCGGTTCACCCCTCCACTTT
NA	TRBJ1-3	TRBV18	TRBD1	CASSSIGDSSGNTVYF	TGTGCCAGCTCATCAATTGGGGACAGCTCTGGAAACACCGTATATTTT
NA	TRBJ1-2	TRBV4-3	NA	CASAPSGSAYGYTF	TGCGCCAGCGCACCCAGTGGGTCCGCCTATGGCTACACCTTC
NA	TRBJ1-1	TRBV30	NA	CAWSVQGTEAFF	TGTGCCTGGAGTGTACAAGGCACTGAAGCTTTCTTT
NA	TRBJ2-1	TRBV7-9	TRBD2	CASSLAGGPHEQFF	TGTGCCAGCAGCTTGGCGGGAGGGCCCCATGAGCAGTTCTTC
NA	TRBJ2-1	TRBV25-1	TRBD2	CASSGLAGGGNEQFF	TGTGCCAGCAGTGGATTAGCGGGAGGAGGTAATGAGCAGTTCTTC
NA	TRBJ1-6	TRBV9	NA	CASSVEVLNSPLHF	TGTGCCAGCAGCGTAGAGGTTCTTAATTCACCCCTCCACTTT
NA	TRBJ1-5	TRBV28	NA	CASSFGGLQPQHF	TGTGCCAGCAGTTTTGGGGGGCTTCAGCCCCAGCATTTT